These 7 T cell receptor beta chains were sequenced from one sample in a study of cytomegalovirus exposure and HLA in healthy donors. The protocol was immunoSEQ multiplex PCR, while the TCRdb copy is restricted to in-frame clones and leaves out a portion. The sample yields approximately 82,000 clones, just under 95% seen once. Sequences were obtained from PBMCs. The origin of the receptors is a man between 18 and 35 years old in good health and CMV-seronegative.

The chain carries TRBV20-1 and TRBJ1-1, with a tentative D call TRBD1 (6 bases). V dropped 5 bases and J dropped 10 bases, with 14 bases sitting between them. This CDR3 spans 11 amino acids. Per germline, CDR1 DFQATT and CDR2 SNEGSKA (reference sequence). The CDR3 loop is CSAPTGWVAFF. The CDR3 DNA reads as TGCAGTGCTCCAACAGGGTGGGTAGCTTTCTTT.

J is TRBJ2-1 and V is TRBV7-2; D may be TRBD1 (6 bases). The V end lost 3 bases, the J end lost 6 bases, and 18 bases lay between the germline ends. Germline CDR1 SGHTA, CDR2 FQGNSA. The CDR3 runs 16 residues. CDR3 DNA sequence: TGTGCCAGCAGCTTCCCCCGGGACAACTTATTCAATGAGCAGTTCTTC. It translates to CASSFPRDNLFNEQFF.

This sequence joins TRBV5-1 and TRBJ1-2; 11 nucleotides align to TRBD1. The germline V gene encodes CDR1 SGHRS and CDR2 YFSETQ. This CDR3 contains 18 residues. The V and J ends lost 3 bases and 4 bases, in that order; junction bases with no gene match: 14. CDR3 amino acids: CASSYGTGGTVRAYGYTF. CDR3 in DNA: TGCGCCAGCAGCTATGGGACAGGGGGAACAGTTCGGGCCTATGGCTACACCTTC.

The chain joins TRBV6-4 to TRBJ2-3; 12 bases fit TRBD2. This CDR3 is 15 amino acids long. CDR1 and CDR2 (germline): MRHNA, SNTAGT. J lost 2 bases, V lost 5 bases, and 2 bases had no gene match. CDR3 residues: CASSRLAGDTDTQYF. The CDR3 nucleotides are TGTGCCAGCAGTAGACTAGCGGGGGACACAGATACGCAGTATTTT.

The chain employs TRBV4-2 and TRBJ2-3; a weak D match, TRBD2 (7 bases). The CDR3 sequence is 18 residues long. V lost 3 bases, J lost 4 bases, and 23 bases lay in between. Germline loops: CDR1 LGHNA, CDR2 YNFKEQ. CDR3 amino acids: CASSHGPLLRGAADTQYF. The CDR3 DNA follows: TGTGCCAGCAGCCACGGTCCCCTACTTCGGGGGGCGGCAGATACGCAGTATTTT.

The chain is built from TRBV29-1 and TRBJ2-1; weak D call: TRBD1 (6 bases). CDR3 length: 17 residues. Germline V gene lookup returns CDR1 SQVTM and CDR2 ANQGSEA. Trimming left V 2 bases short and J 1 base short, with 18 bases between. CDR3 sequence reads: CSVESPLDSPSYNEQFF. The CDR3 nucleotides read TGCAGCGTTGAATCCCCTTTGGACAGTCCTTCCTACAATGAGCAGTTCTTC.

This clone has a handful of counts. V gene TRBV12-5 combines with J gene TRBJ2-5; 8 positions match TRBD1. The V and J ends lost 1 base and 4 bases, in that order; junction bases with no gene match: 8. The CDR3 loop spans 16 amino acids. Looked up from germline, CDR1 is LGHNT and CDR2 is FRNRAP. The CDR3 DNA is TGTGCTAGTGGTTTGGACGGACAGGGAGCCAGAGAGACCCAGTACTTC. Encoded protein: CASGLDGQGARETQYF.